These 25 T cell receptor beta chains share one sample of origin, sequenced in a study of beta chain features in type 1 diabetes. The sequenced template was cDNA made from the entire isolated RNA. Sequencing used immunoSEQ multiplex PCR; TCRdb keeps in-frame clones, though not all of them. The data show around 360,000 clones, approximately 12% seen once. Their antigens remain unidentified. Study-level points and caveats: In every one of the four CD4+ subsets, TCRB CDR3s were moderately but significantly shorter in Type 1 diabetes patients.

Input material: naive CD4+ T cells from blood. Receptors originate from a woman younger than 35 with type 1 diabetes.

The chain uses TRBV14 and TRBJ2-5, with 10 bases aligning to TRBD2. This CDR3 comprises 16 residues. Trimming at V came to 4 bases and at J to 3 bases, leaving 8 bases not matched to a gene. Germline values: CDR1 SGHDN, CDR2 FVKESK. The CDR3 DNA reads as TGTGCCAGCAGCCCCCACCCACTAGCGGGAAAAGAGACCCAGTACTTC. Protein product: CASSPHPLAGKETQYF.

The sample holds a few counts of this clone. This chain links TRBV1 with TRBJ2-4; no DNA check was done on the table's D call, TRBD2. TRBV1 is a known pseudogene. The CDR3 length is 18 residues. This CDR3 reads CTSSQDERGRLAKNIQYF. In DNA form, the CDR3 reads TGCACCAGCAGCCAAGATGAGCGGGGGCGACTAGCCAAAAACATTCAGTACTTC.

There are a few counts of this clone. This chain uses TRBV28 with TRBJ1-2; no clear D. The V gene lost 4 bases and the J gene lost 8 bases, with 14 bases spanning the gap. The germline CDR1 and CDR2 sequences are MDHEN and SYDVKM. CDR3 size: 13 residues. CDR3 nucleotide sequence: TGTGCCAGCAGTTGGCGGGAACTAGGAGGCTACACCTTC. This encodes CASSWRELGGYTF.

The chain uses TRBV11-2 and TRBJ2-7, with TRBD2 matching over 8 bases. Germline V lookup: CDR1 SGHAT, CDR2 FQNNGV. The CDR3 extends over 15 amino acids. With 5 bases clipped from V and 5 bases from J, the junction kept 11 bases outside the gene matches. CDR3 coding DNA: TGTGCCAGCAGCCCGGGACTAGACGCAACAAACGAGCAGTACTTC. Encoded protein: CASSPGLDATNEQYF.

In DNA, the CDR3 is TGTGCCAGCAGACTAGGGACTGTGAACACTGAAGCTTTCTTT. Translation: CASRLGTVNTEAFF. This rearrangement joins TRBV5-4 to TRBJ1-1; D might be TRBD1 (5 bases). The CDR3 is made up of 14 amino acids. V was trimmed by 5 bases and J by 0 bases, leaving 11 bases between them. CDR1 is SGHNT and CDR2 is YYREEE in the germline V gene (reference sequence). Complete variable domain (other parts from reference TRBV5-4 and TRBJ1-1): ETGVTQSPTHLIKTRGQQVTLRCSSQSGHNTVSWYQQALGQGPQFIFQYYREEENGRGNFPPRFSGLQFPNYSSELNVNALELDDSALYLCASRLGTVNTEAFFGQGTRLTVV.

Worth noting for this clone: This specimen includes other DNA sequences encoding the same CDR3. This chain uses TRBV30 with TRBJ1-3; D uncertain. Trimming left V 0 bases short and J 3 bases short, with 6 bases between. The CDR3 extends over 13 amino acids. Germline V CDR1 and CDR2: GTSNPN, SVGIG (reference sequence). The CDR3 reads CAWSVRGGNTIYF. The CDR3 DNA sequence: TGTGCCTGGAGTGTACGAGGTGGAAACACCATATATTTT. The complete variable domain, with remaining parts taken from reference TRBV30 and TRBJ1-3, reads SQTIHQWPATLVQPVGSPLSLECTVEGTSNPNLYWYRQAAGRGLQLLFYSVGIGQISSEVPQNLSASRPQDRQFILSSKKLLLSDSGFYLCAWSVRGGNTIYFGEGSWLTVV.

The rearrangement joins TRBV7-2 to TRBJ2-2; 11 bases fit TRBD1. V was clipped by 0 bases and J by 7 bases; unmatched bases: 4. The length of the CDR3 is 16 residues. Germline CDR1 is SGHTA and CDR2 is FQGNSA. The CDR3 DNA reads TGTGCCAGCAGCTTAGCGGGACAGGGGGTTGTCGGGGAGCTGTTTTTT. This encodes CASSLAGQGVVGELFF.

Only a few counts were recorded for this clone. This chain links TRBV6-5 with TRBJ2-7; a weak D match, TRBD1 (5 bases). V was shortened by 2 bases and J by 4 bases, with 12 bases between the two germline ends. The germline V gene encodes CDR1 MNHEY and CDR2 SVGAGI. This CDR3 comprises 14 residues. CDR3 bases: TGTGCCAGCAGTTACATCCAGGGTTTATACGAGCAGTACTTC. Its translation is CASSYIQGLYEQYF.

This clone came up a few times. The chain carries TRBV5-4 and TRBJ2-5, with TRBD2 as a possible D gene (6 bases). Germline CDR1 is SGHNT and CDR2 is YYREEE (reference sequence). This CDR3 is built from 13 residues. V dropped 4 bases and J dropped 5 bases, with 12 bases sitting between them. CDR3 sequence reads: CASSQTSMETQYF. The CDR3 DNA reads TGTGCCAGCAGCCAGACTAGTATGGAGACCCAGTACTTC.

J is TRBJ1-1 and V is TRBV6-1, with 8 bases aligning to TRBD1. Germline-derived CDR1 and CDR2 are MNHNS and SASEGT. The length of the CDR3 is 13 residues. Germline trimming cut 8 bases from V and 11 bases from J; bases unmatched to any gene: 13. The CDR3 coding sequence is TGTGCCAGCGACCCAGGACAGGGCGGGATCGCTTTCTTT. Its protein is CASDPGQGGIAFF.

The chain is built from TRBV2 and TRBJ1-2; 8 bases are shared with TRBD1. The germline V gene encodes CDR1 SNHLY and CDR2 FYNNEI. The CDR3 contains 14 residues. The V gene end was trimmed by 6 bases and the J gene end by 3 bases; junction bases not matched to a gene: 6. Here the CDR3 reads CASRGGQEHYGYTF. The CDR3 DNA reads TGTGCCAGCAGGGGGGGACAGGAGCACTATGGCTACACCTTC. Full variable domain (outside the CDR3, taken from reference TRBV2 and TRBJ1-2): EPEVTQTPSHQVTQMGQEVILRCVPISNHLYFYWYRQILGQKVEFLVSFYNNEISEKSEIFDDQFSVERPDGSNFTLKIRSTKLEDSAMYFCASRGGQEHYGYTFGSGTRLTVV.

The J gene is TRBJ2-6, the V gene TRBV28, with D possibly TRBD1 on 6 matching bases. Germline CDR1 is MDHEN and CDR2 is SYDVKM. The CDR3 contains 16 residues. The V and J ends lost 6 bases and 2 bases respectively, with 14 bases between them. The CDR3 protein is CASSSPGATGANVLTF. In DNA, the CDR3 is TGTGCCAGCAGCTCACCAGGGGCCACTGGGGCCAACGTCCTGACTTTC. The variable domain in full, completed from reference TRBV28 and TRBJ2-6, reads DVKVTQSSRYLVKRTGEKVFLECVQDMDHENMFWYRQDPGLGLRLIYFSYDVKMKEKGDIPEGYSVSREKKERFSLILESASTNQTSMYLCASSSPGATGANVLTFGAGSRLTVL.

This chain joins TRBV27 and TRBJ1-2; D perhaps matches TRBD1 (6 bases). Germline-derived CDR1 and CDR2 are MNHEY and SMNVEV (reference sequence). V was shortened by 5 bases and J by 0 bases, with 16 bases between the two germline ends. The CDR3 contains 16 residues. CDR3 protein: CASSPRGAGPNYGYTF. The CDR3 bases are TGTGCCAGCAGTCCCCGGGGGGCAGGGCCTAACTATGGCTACACCTTC.

This clone was detected once. The chain links TRBV7-2 to TRBJ2-1, with TRBD2 matching 10 bases. V gave up 1 base and J gave up 8 bases; unmatched junction bases: 5. Germline CDR1 SGHTA, CDR2 FQGNSA. CDR3 length: 15 amino acids. The CDR3 coding sequence is TGTGCCAGCAGCTTAGAAGCGGGGGGGGTCTATGAGCAGTTCTTC. It specifies CASSLEAGGVYEQFF.

The table lists this clone with a count of one. This chain connects TRBV12-5 to TRBJ1-5, with D possibly TRBD1 on 6 matching bases. Germline V gene sequence: CDR1 LGHNT, CDR2 FRNRAP. This CDR3 is built from 13 residues. Trimming left V 2 bases short and J 6 bases short, with 8 bases between. CDR3 nucleotides: TGTGCTAGTGGTTTGACAGGGTCTCAGCCCCAGCATTTT. Its translation is CASGLTGSQPQHF.

In DNA, the CDR3 is TGTGCCAGCAGCCAAGGGTTTAGGGGTGGCTACACCTTC. This gives the protein CASSQGFRGGYTF. This sequence joins TRBV14 and TRBJ1-2; D possibly corresponds to TRBD1 (5 bases). CDR1 is SGHDN and CDR2 is FVKESK in the germline V gene. The CDR3 is 13 residues long. V was pared by 1 base and J by 7 bases, with 10 bases between.

This sequence joins TRBV7-9 and TRBJ2-3, with TRBD2 identical over 8 bases. Germline assignment: CDR1 SEHNR and CDR2 FQNEAQ (reference sequence). CDR3 length equals 15 residues. The J segment lost 4 bases and the V segment lost 4 bases, leaving 7 bases of the junction unmatched. DNA of the CDR3: TGTGCCAGCAGCTACGGGGCGGGAGGATCAGATACGCAGTATTTT. It specifies CASSYGAGGSDTQYF.

This clone was observed a handful of times. The chain joins TRBV18 to TRBJ2-1, with D possibly matching TRBD2 (5 bases). Germline V gene lookup returns CDR1 KGHSH and CDR2 LQKENI. V lost 2 bases and J 8 bases, leaving 7 bases between the germline ends. The CDR3 loop spans 12 amino acids. The CDR3 sequence is CASSPGLDEQFF. In DNA, the CDR3 is TGTGCCAGCTCACCAGGACTGGATGAGCAGTTCTTC.

This clone was seen only a few times. This sequence joins TRBV7-2 and TRBJ2-1, with D perhaps matching TRBD2 (6 bases). V was clipped by 5 bases and J by 8 bases, with 10 bases between them. The CDR3 extends over 12 amino acids. CDR1 and CDR2 from the germline V gene are SGHTA and FQGNSA. CDR3 bases: TGTGCCAGCAGCCGAACTAGCCATGAGCAGTTCTTC. This codes for CASSRTSHEQFF.

This clone appeared a few times. The V and J genes are TRBV9 and TRBJ2-2; no reliable D call. Deletions cut 0 bases from V and 6 bases from J, with 12 bases between. The CDR3 totals 15 residues. Germline CDR1 reads SGDLS; CDR2 reads YYNGEE. The CDR3 DNA reads as TGTGCCAGCAGCGTAGGGGCCCGCAGTCCCGGGGAGCTGTTTTTT. This translates into CASSVGARSPGELFF.

This clone has only a few counts. V usage is TRBV15 and J usage is TRBJ1-1; no clear D gene. Germline CDR1 reads LNHNV; CDR2 reads YYDKDF (reference sequence). This CDR3 spans 14 amino acids. V shed 1 base and J shed 1 base, with 7 bases lying between them. Written as DNA, the CDR3 is TGTGCCACCAGCAGAGCCCACTCGAACACTGAAGCTTTCTTT. Translating it yields CATSRAHSNTEAFF.

The genes are TRBV6-5 and TRBJ2-5; D is perhaps TRBD2 (6 bases). Trimming removed 4 bases at V and 1 base at J, with 10 bases between. CDR1 is MNHEY, CDR2 SVGAGI, per germline. The CDR3 extends over 14 amino acids. In DNA, the CDR3 is TGTGCCAGCAGTTGGGGACTGGCCCAAGAGACCCAGTACTTC. Encoded protein: CASSWGLAQETQYF.

This clone was detected a few times. This chain links TRBV5-1 with TRBJ1-2, with TRBD1 as a possible D gene (5 bases). This CDR3 comprises 13 residues. The germline CDR1 and CDR2 sequences are SGHRS and YFSETQ. V gave up 3 bases and J gave up 7 bases, with 13 bases separating them. This chain's CDR3 is CASSSAGVRGYTF. The CDR3 bases are TGCGCCAGCAGCTCGGCGGGGGTTCGTGGCTACACCTTC.

This clone was observed a handful of times. J is TRBJ2-1 and V is TRBV25-1; TRBD1 aligns across 7 bases. Unmatched junction bases numbered 8, after V lost 2 bases and J lost 7 bases. From germline, CDR1 is MGHDK and CDR2 SYGVNS. The CDR3 length is 15 residues. CDR3 bases: TGTGCCAGCAGTGAACTGGACAGGTCCAGGAATGAGCAGTTCTTC. The encoded protein is CASSELDRSRNEQFF.

This clone turned up a few times. The sample contains more than one DNA sequence encoding this CDR3. The rearrangement links TRBV28 to TRBJ2-7, with D possibly TRBD1 on 5 matching bases. V lost 4 bases, J lost 3 bases, and 7 bases lay in between. This CDR3 spans 12 amino acids. Germline CDR1 MDHEN, CDR2 SYDVKM. The CDR3, as DNA: TGTGCCAGCAGTTCACAGGTCTACGAGCAGTACTTC. As protein: CASSSQVYEQYF.